These 14 T cell receptor beta chains came from one sample sequenced in a study of beta chain features in type 1 diabetes. Reverse transcription of all isolated RNA meant that expressed TCRB transcripts were sequenced. Profiled with immunoSEQ multiplex PCR; TCRdb holds only in-frame clones, not every one. The profile covers about 220,000 clones, with approximately 10% appearing a single time and about 1.2% taken by the ten largest. The sequencing sample was made of central memory CD4+ T cells from blood. These receptors all stem from a man aged 18 to 29 in good health.

The chain combines TRBV6-6 with TRBJ2-5; D not resolved. The V gene's germline CDR1 is MNHNY and CDR2 SVGAGI (reference sequence). The CDR3 runs to 14 residues. V was cut by 5 bases and J by 1 base, with 11 bases left in between. CDR3 nucleotide sequence: TGTGCCAGCAGTCTCGCCCGGTCCCAAGAGACCCAGTACTTC. It codes for CASSLARSQETQYF.

In this sample, this clone turned up many times. The chain couples TRBV7-7 to TRBJ2-7; D is ambiguous. This CDR3 region has 11 residues. Trimming stripped 4 bases from V and 3 bases from J, with 4 bases between. The germline gives CDR1 SSHAT, CDR2 FNYEAQ (reference sequence). The CDR3 loop reads CASSCYYEQYF. The CDR3 region has the DNA TGTGCCAGCAGCTGCTACTACGAGCAGTACTTC.

Comment on this clone: One junction end does not reproduce the germline sequence, and a read error may be involved. The V call is TRBV6-6, the J call TRBJ1-4; D remains ambiguous. The V gene's germline CDR1 is MNHNY and CDR2 SVGAGI (reference sequence). This CDR3 spans 14 amino acids. CDR3 coding DNA: TGTGCCATCAGTGGGCACCCAACTAATGAAAAACTGTTTTTT. It translates to CAISGHPTNEKLFF.

This clone appeared a few times. The V gene is TRBV28, the J gene TRBJ2-7; possibly TRBD1 or TRBD2 for D (6 bases each). The length of the CDR3 is 14 residues. Germline-derived CDR1 and CDR2 are MDHEN and SYDVKM. V lost 6 bases and J lost 6, with 18 bases in between. Written as DNA, the CDR3 is TGTGCCAGCAGACCAAGTGGGGGGCGAGGCGAGCAGTACTTC. This encodes CASRPSGGRGEQYF.

About this clone itself: In the same sample, other DNA sequences code for this CDR3. V and J are TRBV9 and TRBJ2-5; D gene unclear. V gave up 0 bases and J gave up 0 bases, with 3 bases separating them. The CDR3 is 13 residues long. Germline V gene sequence: CDR1 SGDLS, CDR2 YYNGEE. The CDR3 region is CASSVGHQETQYF. CDR3 nucleotides: TGTGCCAGCAGCGTAGGACACCAAGAGACCCAGTACTTC.

This clone was observed a few times. In DNA form, the CDR3 reads TGCAGCGCCGTCCTATGGGGGGCTGAAGCTTTCTTT. This translates into CSAVLWGAEAFF. The rearrangement links TRBV29-1 to TRBJ1-1; the D gene is possibly TRBD1 (5 bases). CDR3 length: 12 residues. V was cut by 7 bases and J by 6 bases, with 15 bases left in between. Germline V gene data show CDR1 as SQVTM and CDR2 as ANQGSEA.

The gene calls are TRBV9 and TRBJ2-1; perhaps TRBD1 as D (5 bases). Deletions cut 0 bases from V and 4 bases from J, with 14 bases between. CDR3 length: 16 amino acids. Germline V gives CDR1 SGDLS, CDR2 YYNGEE. The CDR3 DNA follows: TGTGCCAGCAGCGTAGGCGGACACATGGCGTACAATGAGCAGTTCTTC. Translated, it gives CASSVGGHMAYNEQFF. The variable domain in full, with the rest retrieved from reference TRBV9 and TRBJ2-1, is DSGVTQTPKHLITATGQRVTLRCSPRSGDLSVYWYQQSLDQGLQFLIQYYNGEERAKGNILERFSAQQFPDLHSELNLSSLELGDSALYFCASSVGGHMAYNEQFFGPGTRLTVL.

V gene TRBV2 combines with J gene TRBJ2-7; D gene ambiguous. This CDR3 has 11 residues. Between the trimmed V and J ends, which lost 4 bases and 6 bases, there was a span of 7 bases. Germline values: CDR1 SNHLY, CDR2 FYNNEI. This CDR3 reads CASSVGAEQYF. The CDR3 DNA reads as TGTGCCAGCAGTGTAGGCGCCGAGCAGTACTTC.

This clone occurred a few times. A read error is likely here: a far larger clone is one base away. The CDR3 DNA reads TGTGCCAGCAGCTTAACAGGACGGGCCTACGAGCAGTACTTC. Amino acids: CASSLTGRAYEQYF. V and J are TRBV7-9 and TRBJ2-7; D perhaps matches TRBD1 (5 bases). The CDR3 extends over 14 amino acids. From germline, CDR1 is SEHNR and CDR2 FQNEAQ (reference sequence). V lost 2 bases and J 2 bases, leaving 10 bases between the germline ends.

This sequence joins TRBV6-5 and TRBJ1-1; unclear D gene. Germline lookup yields CDR1 MNHEY and CDR2 SVGAGI. The CDR3 is 13 residues long. Deletions cut 6 bases from V and 3 bases from J, with 11 bases between. CDR3 residues: CASSHGRYTEAFF. DNA of the CDR3: TGTGCCAGCAGCCACGGACGGTACACTGAAGCTTTCTTT.

The chain uses TRBV5-4 and TRBJ2-5; 13 positions match TRBD2. Germline V gene sequence: CDR1 SGHNT, CDR2 YYREEE (reference sequence). V lost 3 bases, J lost 5 bases, and 1 base stayed unmatched. The CDR3 runs to 14 residues. DNA of the CDR3: TGTGCCAGCAGCTCGGGACTAGCGGGGGAGACCCAGTACTTC. As protein: CASSSGLAGETQYF.

The chain uses TRBV4-2 and TRBJ2-4; D gene ambiguous. Germline V gives CDR1 LGHNA, CDR2 YNFKEQ. Trimming took 0 bases from V and 4 from J, leaving 10 bases between them. The CDR3 extends over 15 amino acids. The CDR3 loop is CASSQDRATKNIQYF. The CDR3 DNA is TGTGCCAGCAGCCAAGATCGGGCTACTAAAAACATTCAGTACTTC.

This clone has a count of ten or more. The CDR3 reads CASSSTGPGEQYF. CDR3 sequence (DNA): TGTGCCAGCAGTTCTACGGGACCCGGCGAGCAGTACTTC. The chain carries TRBV6-5 and TRBJ2-7; either TRBD1 or TRBD2 may supply D (5 bases each). The CDR3 length is 13 residues. Trimming shortened V by 4 bases and J by 6 bases, and 13 bases separated the two germline ends. The germline V gene has CDR1 MNHEY and CDR2 SVGAGI.

This chain joins TRBV7-2 and TRBJ2-7; 9 nucleotides agree with TRBD2. With 1 base clipped from V and 2 bases from J, the junction kept 3 bases outside the gene matches. Germline CDR1 is SGHTA and CDR2 is FQGNSA. The CDR3 covers 15 residues. As DNA, the CDR3 is TGTGCCAGCAGCTTAGTGCCTAGCGGGGCCTACGAGCAGTACTTC. Translation: CASSLVPSGAYEQYF.